This T cell receptor beta chain was retrieved from a study of blood T cells in healthy people across ages. Alongside a J-beta primer mix, a sample-barcoded 5' primer served in a second PCR lasting roughly 6 to 11 cycles. TCRdb reanalysed the 5' RACE reads using MiXCR and keeps one entry per CDR3 protein. Here the sample spans roughly 1,500,000 distinct CDR3 sequences, around 35% being singletons. V gave up 1 base and J gave up 6 bases, with 10 bases separating them. This CDR3 spans 14 amino acids. In germline, CDR1 is LGHDT, CDR2 YNNKEL (reference sequence). V is TRBV3-1 and J is TRBJ2-1, with D perhaps being TRBD1 or TRBD2 (5 bases each). The specimen sequenced was blood. The TCR originated in a woman aged 30 to 39 in good health. The CDR3 loop reads CASSQVGRFNEQFF. CDR3 nucleotide sequence: TGTGCCAGCAGCCAAGTGGGACGTTTCAATGAGCAGTTCTTC.